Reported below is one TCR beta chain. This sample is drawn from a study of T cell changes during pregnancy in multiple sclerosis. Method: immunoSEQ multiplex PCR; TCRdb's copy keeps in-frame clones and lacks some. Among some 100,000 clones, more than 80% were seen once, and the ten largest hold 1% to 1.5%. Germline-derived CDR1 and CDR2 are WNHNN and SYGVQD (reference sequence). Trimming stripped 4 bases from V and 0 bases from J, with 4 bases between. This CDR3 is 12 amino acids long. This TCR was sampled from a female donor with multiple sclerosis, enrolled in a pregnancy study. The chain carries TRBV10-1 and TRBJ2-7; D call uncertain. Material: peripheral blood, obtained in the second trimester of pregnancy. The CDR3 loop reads CASSASSYEQYF. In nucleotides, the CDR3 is TGCGCCAGCAGTGCGAGCTCCTACGAGCAGTACTTC.